These T cell receptor beta chains were read from a single sample in a study of chemoradiotherapy in HPV16-positive cancers. Clones were sequenced by immunoSEQ multiplex PCR, and TCRdb holds only the in-frame ones, with some missing. The repertoire holds around 53,000 clones, roughly 90% seen once, with less than 3.5% in the top ten. Sequencing used blood, obtained from a patient who underwent chemoradiotherapy. The receptors derive from a human donor with HPV-associated anogenital cancer. Each CDR3 is given with its conserved first and last residue. A D gene is named only where the DNA matches it firmly. The size entry is marked missing in some rows and otherwise reads once, few, many or a size class.

V gene	clone size	J gene	D gene	CDR3 protein	CDR3 DNA
TRBV19	NA	TRBJ2-1	NA	CASSIVLNNEQFF	TGTGCCAGTAGTATAGTACTCAACAATGAGCAGTTCTTC
TRBV7-9	NA	TRBJ2-7	NA	CASSLAVGPGRRSYEQYF	TGTGCCAGCAGCTTAGCTGTGGGACCGGGACGGAGGTCCTACGAGCAGTACTTC
TRBV19	NA	TRBJ2-7	NA	CASSRGLYSYEQYF	TGTGCCAGTAGTAGAGGACTGTACTCCTACGAGCAGTACTTC
TRBV4-1	NA	TRBJ2-1	NA	CASSGDPATYNEQFF	TGCGCCAGCAGCGGGGACCCCGCAACCTACAATGAGCAGTTCTTC
TRBV5-6	NA	TRBJ2-3	TRBD2	CASSLGGLAVSTDTQYF	TGTGCCAGCAGCTTGGGCGGACTAGCGGTTAGCACAGATACGCAGTATTTT
TRBV6-5	NA	TRBJ1-3	NA	CASSLPGSGNTIYF	TGTGCCAGCAGCCTACCAGGGTCTGGAAACACCATATATTTT
TRBV5-1	once	TRBJ1-1	TRBD1	CASSLDTGTGGTEAFF	TGCGCCAGCAGCTTGGATACCGGGACAGGGGGCACTGAAGCTTTCTTT
TRBV6-5	NA	TRBJ1-1	NA	CASSFGEGATEAFF	TGTGCCAGCAGTTTCGGGGAGGGTGCTACTGAAGCTTTCTTT
TRBV4-3	NA	TRBJ1-2	NA	CASSQDRGTAYGYTF	TGCGCCAGCAGCCAAGATCGGGGAACGGCCTATGGCTACACCTTC
TRBV30	once	TRBJ2-7	NA	CAWSRGAGLYFSSYEQYF	TGTGCCTGGAGTAGGGGGGCAGGGTTATACTTTAGCTCCTACGAGCAGTACTTC
TRBV5-1	medium-sized	TRBJ1-2	NA	CASSLDRDSYGYTF	TGCGCCAGCAGCTTGGACAGGGATTCCTATGGCTACACCTTC
TRBV25-1	NA	TRBJ1-2	NA	CASSAMSNYGYTF	TGTGCCAGCAGTGCAATGAGTAACTATGGCTACACCTTC
TRBV6-1	NA	TRBJ1-5	TRBD1	CASSEGSGGQPQHF	TGTGCCAGCAGTGAAGGATCAGGGGGACAGCCCCAGCATTTT
TRBV19	NA	TRBJ1-5	NA	CASSIWPREVSNQPQHF	TGTGCCAGTAGTATCTGGCCCAGGGAAGTTAGCAATCAGCCCCAGCATTTT
TRBV21-1	NA	TRBJ2-7	NA	CASIPRRQGSSYEQYF	TGTGCCAGCATCCCCCGGCGGCAGGGGTCCTCCTACGAGCAGTACTTC
TRBV9	NA	TRBJ2-7	TRBD2	CASSAGLAGPPYEQYF	TGTGCCAGCAGCGCCGGACTAGCGGGGCCCCCCTACGAGCAGTACTTC
TRBV2	NA	TRBJ2-5	TRBD1	CASSLRTGGAETQYF	TGTGCCAGCAGTTTAAGAACAGGGGGCGCCGAGACCCAGTACTTC
TRBV5-1	NA	TRBJ2-1	TRBD2	CASSPGLAGDNEQFF	TGCGCCAGCAGCCCCGGACTAGCGGGAGACAATGAGCAGTTCTTC
TRBV5-1	NA	TRBJ2-5	TRBD2	CASSESPGTSPLGTQYF	TGCGCCAGCAGCGAATCCCCAGGGACTAGCCCCCTGGGGACCCAGTACTTC
TRBV11-2	once	TRBJ1-5	NA	CASSLGNQPQHF	TGTGCCAGCAGCTTGGGTAATCAGCCCCAGCATTTT
TRBV6-5	NA	TRBJ1-2	NA	CASSYSDAGAGYTF	TGTGCCAGCAGTTACTCGGACGCCGGGGCTGGCTACACCTTC
TRBV7-2	NA	TRBJ1-6	NA	CASSLDSAYNSPLHF	TGTGCCAGCAGCTTAGACAGTGCCTATAATTCACCCCTCCACTTT
TRBV4-3	NA	TRBJ2-1	TRBD2	CASSLTGGRDNEQFF	TGCGCCAGCAGCCTAACCGGGGGGAGGGACAATGAGCAGTTCTTC
TRBV6-5	NA	TRBJ2-5	TRBD2	CASRGTSGKTQYF	TGTGCCAGCAGGGGGACTAGTGGGAAGACCCAGTACTTC
TRBV19	once	TRBJ2-7	TRBD1	CASSIQGGQGSEQYF	TGTGCCAGTAGTATACAAGGAGGACAGGGGTCCGAGCAGTACTTC
TRBV27	NA	TRBJ2-7	NA	CASSHGYEQYF	TGTGCCAGCAGTCACGGCTACGAGCAGTACTTC
TRBV30	NA	TRBJ2-6	NA	CAWSPYTSGANVLTF	TGTGCCTGGAGTCCCTACACCTCTGGGGCCAACGTCCTGACTTTC
TRBV5-1	NA	TRBJ1-3	TRBD1	CASSRDRGPSSGNTIYF	TGCGCCAGCAGCCGGGACAGGGGGCCCAGCTCTGGAAACACCATATATTTT
TRBV19	NA	TRBJ1-6	NA	CASSKGSPLHF	TGTGCCAGTAGCAAGGGATCACCCCTCCACTTT
TRBV25-1	once	TRBJ1-4	NA	CASSGPRGTPREKLFF	TGTGCCAGCAGTGGGCCCAGAGGTACACCTAGGGAAAAACTGTTTTTT
TRBV6-6	NA	TRBJ1-5	NA	CASSSNNQPQHF	TGTGCCAGCAGCTCGAACAATCAGCCCCAGCATTTT
TRBV5-1	once	TRBJ2-7	NA	CASSQDRYSYEQYF	TGCGCCAGCAGCCAAGACCGATACTCCTACGAGCAGTACTTC
TRBV7-9	once	TRBJ1-1	NA	CASSTSGGRANTEAFF	TGTGCCAGCAGCACCAGCGGAGGACGGGCGAACACTGAAGCTTTCTTT
TRBV7-2	NA	TRBJ1-1	NA	CASSLEGKMNTEAFF	TGTGCCAGCAGCTTAGAAGGGAAAATGAACACTGAAGCTTTCTTT
TRBV5-6	NA	TRBJ2-2	TRBD2	CASSPGLGTPTGELFF	TGTGCCAGCAGCCCTGGACTAGGAACCCCCACCGGGGAGCTGTTTTTT
TRBV19	NA	TRBJ1-4	NA	CASSRRDNTEKLFF	TGTGCCAGTAGTCGACGGGACAACACTGAAAAACTGTTTTTT
TRBV5-8	NA	TRBJ2-2	TRBD2	CASSSGRNTGELFF	TGTGCCAGCAGTAGCGGGAGGAACACCGGGGAGCTGTTTTTT
TRBV6-5	NA	TRBJ2-5	NA	CASSYSFQGLETQYF	TGTGCCAGCAGTTACTCTTTCCAGGGCTTGGAGACCCAGTACTTC
TRBV4-1	NA	TRBJ1-3	TRBD1	CASSQGTGGGNTIYF	TGCGCCAGCAGCCAGGGGACAGGGGGTGGAAACACCATATATTTT
TRBV7-9	NA	TRBJ1-3	NA	CASSPRRTNTIYF	TGTGCCAGCAGCCCCAGGAGGACCAACACCATATATTTT
TRBV4-3	NA	TRBJ2-3	TRBD2	CASSQGLAGGVETDTQYF	TGCGCCAGCAGCCAAGGACTAGCGGGGGGGGTTGAGACAGATACGCAGTATTTT
TRBV5-5	NA	TRBJ2-1	NA	CASSSGPLSLNEQFF	TGTGCCAGCAGCTCGGGGCCCCTATCCCTCAATGAGCAGTTCTTC
TRBV19	once	TRBJ2-1	NA	CASSIFDARGEQFF	TGTGCCAGTAGTATATTTGATGCTAGAGGGGAGCAGTTCTTC
TRBV18	NA	TRBJ2-3	TRBD1	CASSRDRGTDTQYF	TGTGCCAGCTCCCGGGACAGGGGAACGGATACGCAGTATTTT
TRBV5-8	NA	TRBJ1-1	NA	CASSLATGVMNTEAFF	TGTGCCAGCAGCTTGGCCACCGGGGTGATGAACACTGAAGCTTTCTTT
TRBV10-2	NA	TRBJ2-1	NA	CASSEYLAFTYNEQFF	TGCGCCAGCAGTGAGTATCTAGCTTTCACCTACAATGAGCAGTTCTTC
TRBV4-3	NA	TRBJ2-1	TRBD1	CASSQDQDRVYNEQFF	TGCGCCAGCAGCCAAGATCAGGACAGGGTATACAATGAGCAGTTCTTC
TRBV10-1	NA	TRBJ1-2	NA	CASSDGSYGYTF	TGCGCCAGCAGTGACGGAAGCTATGGCTACACCTTC
TRBV11-3	NA	TRBJ1-3	NA	CASSLSGTGNTIYF	TGTGCCAGCAGCTTAAGCGGGACTGGAAACACCATATATTTT
TRBV29-1	NA	TRBJ2-1	TRBD2	CSVATSGRVNEQFF	TGCAGCGTGGCTACTAGCGGGAGGGTCAATGAGCAGTTCTTC
TRBV5-4	NA	TRBJ1-1	NA	CASSLDNTEAFF	TGTGCCAGCAGCTTGGATAACACTGAAGCTTTCTTT
TRBV5-8	once	TRBJ1-4	TRBD1	CASSPGTGGMANEKLFF	TGTGCCAGCAGCCCTGGGACAGGGGGCATGGCTAATGAAAAACTGTTTTTT
TRBV9	NA	TRBJ2-7	NA	CASSAFQGSGLGEQYF	TGTGCCAGCAGCGCTTTTCAGGGTTCCGGCCTTGGCGAGCAGTACTTC
TRBV7-7	NA	TRBJ2-3	TRBD1	CASSLQGGPTDTQYF	TGTGCTAGCAGCTTACAGGGGGGCCCCACAGATACGCAGTATTTT
TRBV5-6	NA	TRBJ2-7	NA	CASSPGPRWPYEQYF	TGTGCCAGCAGCCCCGGGCCCCGTTGGCCCTACGAGCAGTACTTC
TRBV5-4	NA	TRBJ2-5	TRBD2	CASSPYLAGSGETQYF	TGTGCCAGCAGCCCCTACTTAGCGGGCTCCGGAGAGACCCAGTACTTC
TRBV6-1	once	TRBJ1-4	NA	CASSFSLEKLFF	TGTGCCAGCAGTTTCTCGTTGGAAAAACTGTTTTTT
TRBV6-1	NA	TRBJ1-1	NA	CASHPSGMTEAFF	TGTGCCAGCCATCCCTCAGGGATGACTGAAGCTTTCTTT
TRBV7-9	NA	TRBJ1-1	NA	CASSSKNTEAFF	TGTGCCAGCAGCTCCAAGAACACTGAAGCTTTCTTT
TRBV9	NA	TRBJ1-4	TRBD1	CASSVGQGAEKLFF	TGTGCCAGCAGCGTAGGACAGGGGGCGGAAAAACTGTTTTTT